Listed below are T cell receptor beta chains from one sample, sequenced in a study of blood T cell repertoires in COVID-19. Measured with immunoSEQ multiplex PCR; TCRdb has only the in-frame clones, and not every one. The table lists fewer than 150,000 clones, roughly 85% of them singletons. The sequencing input was peripheral blood. These TCRs come from a human donor in a cohort sampled during active COVID-19. CDR3s include the opening cysteine and the closing phenylalanine or tryptophan. D genes are given only for firm matches. The size of a clone is reported for some rows only, either as once, few or many, or as a class for expanded clones.

D: -; size: -; V: TRBV27; J: TRBJ1-5; DNA: TGTGCCAGCAGTTCCCTTGGCCGCCGACAGTCCAATCAGCCCCAGCATTTT; CDR3: CASSSLGRRQSNQPQHF
D: -; size: -; V: TRBV20-1; J: TRBJ2-7; DNA: TGCAGTGCTCCCAGAGCGAACGAGCAGTACTTC; CDR3: CSAPRANEQYF
D: -; size: -; V: TRBV7-8; J: TRBJ2-7; DNA: TGTGCCAGCAGCAAACAGGGATTAAGGTTCGAGCAGTACTTC; CDR3: CASSKQGLRFEQYF
D: -; size: once; V: TRBV7-2; J: TRBJ1-1; DNA: TGTGCCAGCAGCTTATACAGAATGAACACTGAAGCTTTCTTT; CDR3: CASSLYRMNTEAFF
D: -; size: -; V: TRBV2; J: TRBJ1-6; DNA: TGTGCCAGCATCCCCACGGCAGGGTTGGGTAATTCACCCCTCCACTTT; CDR3: CASIPTAGLGNSPLHF
D: -; size: -; V: TRBV4-1; J: TRBJ2-5; DNA: TGCGCCAGCAGTATGTCAGAGGGGGAGTGGGAGACCCAGTACTTC; CDR3: CASSMSEGEWETQYF
D: -; size: -; V: TRBV6-5; J: TRBJ2-7; DNA: TGTGCCAGCATCCCGACTCGGCTCAGCTCCTACGAGCAGTACTTC; CDR3: CASIPTRLSSYEQYF
D: -; size: -; V: TRBV6-5; J: TRBJ1-6; DNA: TGTGCCAGCAGTTCTGCAGGGGTAGGGTCACCCCTCCACTTT; CDR3: CASSSAGVGSPLHF
D: -; size: -; V: TRBV3-1/TRBV3-2; J: TRBJ1-6; DNA: TGTGCCAGCAGCCAAGAAAGCAATTCACCCCTCCACTTT; CDR3: CASSQESNSPLHF
D: TRBD1; size: -; V: TRBV2; J: TRBJ1-1; DNA: TGTGCCAGCAGTGGACAGGGTCTGGGAGAAGCTTTCTTT; CDR3: CASSGQGLGEAFF
D: TRBD2; size: -; V: TRBV5-4; J: TRBJ2-7; DNA: TGTGCCAGCAGCTTGGCCGGGGGGGCCCACGAGCAGTACTTC; CDR3: CASSLAGGAHEQYF
D: -; size: -; V: TRBV5-4; J: TRBJ2-2; DNA: TGTGCCAGCAGGGGCCAGGGTCGCACCGGGGAGCTGTTTTTT; CDR3: CASRGQGRTGELFF
D: TRBD2; size: -; V: TRBV2; J: TRBJ2-1; DNA: TGTGCCAGCAGCCGTCTAGCGGGGGGTTACAATGAGCAGTTCTTC; CDR3: CASSRLAGGYNEQFF
D: TRBD2; size: -; V: TRBV27; J: TRBJ2-1; DNA: TGTGCCAGCAGTTTAATCGGCGGGGGGGCGAATGAGCAGTTCTTC; CDR3: CASSLIGGGANEQFF
D: TRBD2; size: -; V: TRBV3-1/TRBV3-2; J: TRBJ2-3; DNA: TGTGCCAGCAGCCCCGGACTAGCGGATAACACAGATACGCAGTATTTT; CDR3: CASSPGLADNTDTQYF
D: TRBD2; size: -; V: TRBV28; J: TRBJ2-2; DNA: TGTGCCAGCAGCCGATTTGGGGGACTAGTGGGCACCGGGGAGCTGTTTTTT; CDR3: CASSRFGGLVGTGELFF
D: -; size: -; V: TRBV5-4; J: TRBJ1-6; DNA: TGTGCCAGCAGCTCGACAGGCAATTATAATTCACCCCTCCACTTT; CDR3: CASSSTGNYNSPLHF
D: -; size: few; V: TRBV20-1; J: TRBJ2-3; DNA: TGCAGTGCTAAAGAAGGACAGTTGCAGTATTTT; CDR3: CSAKEGQLQYF
D: -; size: -; V: TRBV7-9; J: TRBJ1-3; DNA: TGTGCCAGCAGCTTGAGGACAGCCGCTGGAAACACCATATATTTT; CDR3: CASSLRTAAGNTIYF
D: -; size: -; V: TRBV7-2; J: TRBJ1-4; DNA: TGTGCCAGCAGCTCACTCGGGGGACTAGCTAATGAAAAACTGTTTTTT; CDR3: CASSSLGGLANEKLFF
D: -; size: -; V: TRBV5-4; J: TRBJ2-1; DNA: TGTGCCAGCAGCTTGAGGCGGAAAGAAAATGAGCAGTTCTTC; CDR3: CASSLRRKENEQFF
D: TRBD1; size: -; V: TRBV13; J: TRBJ2-7; DNA: TGTGCCAGCAGCCCCGGGACAGGGAGCTCCTACGAGCAGTACTTC; CDR3: CASSPGTGSSYEQYF
D: TRBD1; size: once; V: TRBV5-1; J: TRBJ1-1; DNA: TGCGCCAGCAGCCCAGACAGGGGAAAGACTACTGAAGCTTTCTTT; CDR3: CASSPDRGKTTEAFF
D: TRBD1; size: -; V: TRBV14; J: TRBJ1-2; DNA: TGTGCCAGCAGCCGCACACAGGGGGCGCATGGCTACACCTTC; CDR3: CASSRTQGAHGYTF
D: TRBD2; size: -; V: TRBV10-3; J: TRBJ2-7; DNA: TGTGCCATCAGTGAACCAGCGGGGGTGCCCTATAACTCCGAGCAGTACTTC; CDR3: CAISEPAGVPYNSEQYF
D: -; size: -; V: TRBV10-3; J: TRBJ1-1; DNA: TGTGCCATCAGTGCAAGGCAGGGAACGGTCACTGAAGCTTTCTTT; CDR3: CAISARQGTVTEAFF
D: TRBD1; size: -; V: TRBV28; J: TRBJ1-4; DNA: TGTGCCAGCAGTACAGGGGATTGGGCTAATGAAAAACTGTTTTTT; CDR3: CASSTGDWANEKLFF
D: -; size: -; V: TRBV10-3; J: TRBJ2-1; DNA: TGTGCCATCAGCCAAGCCTCCCGGGGGGCAGAGGATGAGCAGTTCTTC; CDR3: CAISQASRGAEDEQFF
D: -; size: -; V: TRBV7-9; J: TRBJ1-4; DNA: TGTGCCAGCAGTCGCGGGGGTGAAAAACTGTTTTTT; CDR3: CASSRGGEKLFF
D: TRBD1; size: -; V: TRBV6-1; J: TRBJ1-5; DNA: TGTGCCAGCAGTGACACAGGGGGCGGGAATCAGCCCCAGCATTTT; CDR3: CASSDTGGGNQPQHF